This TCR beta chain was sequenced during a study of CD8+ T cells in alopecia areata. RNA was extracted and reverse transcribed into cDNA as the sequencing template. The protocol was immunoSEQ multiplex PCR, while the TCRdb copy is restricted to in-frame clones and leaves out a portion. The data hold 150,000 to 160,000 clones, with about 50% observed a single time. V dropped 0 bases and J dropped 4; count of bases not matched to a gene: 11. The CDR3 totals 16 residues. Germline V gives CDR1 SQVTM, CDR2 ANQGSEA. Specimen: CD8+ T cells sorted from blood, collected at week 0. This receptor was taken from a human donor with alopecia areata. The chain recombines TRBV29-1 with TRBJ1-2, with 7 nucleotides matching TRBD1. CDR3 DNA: TGCAGCGTTGAAGAACGCGGGACAGACAGGGCCTATGGCTACACCTTC. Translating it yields CSVEERGTDRAYGYTF.